The rows below give T cell receptor beta chains drawn from one sample of a study of CD8 T cells in Susac syndrome. Each CDR3 protein gets one entry after TCRdb re-called the immunoSEQ multiplex PCR reads with MiXCR. The sample yields roughly 190,000 distinct CDR3 sequences, approximately 93% seen once. Material: CD4+ T cells from PBMCs. The receptors shown here come from a human donor in good health. The CDR3 runs from the conserved cysteine through the conserved F or W. A D gene is named only where the DNA matches it firmly. Only part of the rows carry a size: once, few, many, or a class if the clone is expanded.

>TRBV19|.|TRBJ2-3|.
TGTGCCAGTAGTGACCGTGGGGGCTCCGCCACAGATACGCAGTATTTT
CASSDRGGSATDTQYF
>TRBV12-3/TRBV12-4|.|TRBJ2-7|TRBD2
TGTGCCAGCAGTTCGACTAGCGGGGTGCACTACGAGCAGTACTTC
CASSSTSGVHYEQYF
>TRBV28|.|TRBJ1-2|.
TGTGCCACTGAGCATAGTCTCAACTATGGCTACACCTTC
CATEHSLNYGYTF
>TRBV15|.|TRBJ2-3|.
TGTGCCACCAGCAGAGATGGGCAGAGCACAGATACGCAGTATTTT
CATSRDGQSTDTQYF
>TRBV7-2|once|TRBJ1-6|.
TGTGCCAGCAGCCCCATCGGACCTACATCCTCCTATAATTCACCCCTCCACTTT
CASSPIGPTSSYNSPLHF
>TRBV5-1|.|TRBJ2-5|.
TGCGCCAGCAGCCTCCCAGGGCAAGAGACCCAGTACTTC
CASSLPGQETQYF
>TRBV29-1|.|TRBJ1-1|TRBD1
TGCAGCGTCGATAGGACAGGGACCAAAGCTTTCTTT
CSVDRTGTKAFF
>TRBV6-2/TRBV6-3|.|TRBJ1-5|TRBD1
TGTGCCAGCAGTCGGGACAGGGGGCCGCTCGCTAGCAATCAGCCCCAGCATTTT
CASSRDRGPLASNQPQHF
>TRBV5-1|.|TRBJ2-3|.
TGCGCCAGCAAGGGCGGAGCTAGCACAGATACGCAGTATTTT
CASKGGASTDTQYF
>TRBV6-5|.|TRBJ1-4|.
TGTGCCAGCAGTTACCGAGAGCTTGAAAAACTGTTTTTT
CASSYRELEKLFF
>TRBV5-1|.|TRBJ2-3|TRBD2
TGCGCCAGCAGCTGGAGCGGGGGGAGGTCAGATACGCAGTATTTT
CASSWSGGRSDTQYF
>TRBV29-1|.|TRBJ2-2|TRBD2
TGCAGCGGGTCGGGGCTAGCGGGGAGGCAGCCGCGGGAGCTGTTTTTT
CSGSGLAGRQPRELFF
>TRBV14|.|TRBJ2-1|.
TGTGCCAGCAGCCAAGAAGTACTGGGGCGGTATTGGGAGCAGTTCTTC
CASSQEVLGRYWEQFF
>TRBV5-1|.|TRBJ2-1|.
TGCGCCAGCAGCTTGGCCGGGGGAATATACAATGAGCAGTTCTTC
CASSLAGGIYNEQFF
>TRBV5-1|few|TRBJ2-5|.
TGCGCCAGCAGCCCTGACAGGCAAGAGACCCAGTACTTC
CASSPDRQETQYF
>TRBV20-1|.|TRBJ2-7|.
TGCAGTGCTACGAGGAGCTACTACGAGCAGTACTTC
CSATRSYYEQYF
>TRBV4-1|.|TRBJ1-2|.
TGCGCCAGCAGCCAAGGCGCTGCTAACTATGGCTACACCTTC
CASSQGAANYGYTF
>TRBV5-1|.|TRBJ2-6|.
TGCGCCAGCAGCTGGGCACAAGTCTCTGGGGCCAACGTCCTGACTTTC
CASSWAQVSGANVLTF
>TRBV5-1|.|TRBJ1-2|.
TGTGCCAGCAGTCCCGACAGGACATATGGCTACACCTTC
CASSPDRTYGYTF
>TRBV6-5|once|TRBJ1-6|TRBD1
TGTGCCAGCAGCAGACAGGGGAAGAATTCACCCCTCCACTTT
CASSRQGKNSPLHF
>TRBV29-1|.|TRBJ2-2|.
TGCAGCGTGATAAATCGGCCCGGGTTCATGAACACCGGGGAGCTGTTTTTT
CSVINRPGFMNTGELFF
>TRBV19|.|TRBJ1-2|TRBD1
TGTGCCAGTACTTTCGACAGGGCGGGCGATGGCTACACCTTC
CASTFDRAGDGYTF
>TRBV28|.|TRBJ2-1|.
TGTGCCAGCAGTTTGGCCGGAGGGGGGGCCCACAATGAGCAGTTCTTC
CASSLAGGGAHNEQFF
>TRBV15|.|TRBJ1-1|.
TGTGCCACCAGCAGGATATTGACTGAAGCTTTCTTT
CATSRILTEAFF
>TRBV7-8|.|TRBJ2-5|.
TGTGCCAGCAGCTTTGACGGGAAAGAGACCCAGTACTTC
CASSFDGKETQYF
>TRBV28|.|TRBJ2-5|.
TGTGCCAGCAGTTTAGGGCCTAGGCCCTACTTC
CASSLGPRPYF
>TRBV29-1|.|TRBJ2-5|.
TGCAGCGTTTGGTCGGGGCGAAAGGGGCTCCAAGAGACCCAGTACTTC
CSVWSGRKGLQETQYF
>TRBV30|.|TRBJ1-5|.
TGTGCCTGGAGTGTCTCCACGAACAATCAGCCCCAGCATTTT
CAWSVSTNNQPQHF
>TRBV12-3/TRBV12-4|.|TRBJ2-7|TRBD2
TGTGCCAGCAGTCTCATCGGGGGGAGCGAGCAGTACTTC
CASSLIGGSEQYF
>TRBV5-4|once|TRBJ1-2|.
TGTGCCAGCAGCTCCCTACGGTCCTTAAACTATGGCTACACCTTC
CASSSLRSLNYGYTF
>TRBV19|.|TRBJ2-5|TRBD1
TGTGCCAGTAGTATTGGACAGGGCGTTGCAGAGACCCAGTACTTC
CASSIGQGVAETQYF
>TRBV3-1|few|TRBJ2-3|.
TGTGCCAGCAGCCAGCAGCGGACAGATACGCAGTATTTT
CASSQQRTDTQYF
>TRBV25-1|.|TRBJ1-4|.
TGTGCCAGCAAACCCACGGGGGGACTAGGGGAAAAACTGTTTTTT
CASKPTGGLGEKLFF
>TRBV5-4|.|TRBJ2-3|TRBD2
TGTGCCATCCGATATATCGACCGGGGGGCAGATACGCAGTATTTT
CAIRYIDRGADTQYF
>TRBV28|.|TRBJ1-2|.
TGTGCCAGCAGGCGGACAGTCACCTATGGCTACACCTTC
CASRRTVTYGYTF
>TRBV7-2|few|TRBJ2-1|.
TGTGCCAGCAGCTCCGGACAGATATACAATGAGCAGTTCTTC
CASSSGQIYNEQFF
>TRBV6-5|.|TRBJ2-5|.
TGTGCCAGCAGTTACTCAATGACTACCCGGGAGACCCAGTACTTC
CASSYSMTTRETQYF
>TRBV7-9|.|TRBJ2-1|TRBD1
TGTGCCAGCAGCTTAGCCCCGGGACAGGCAAGACACAATGAGCAGTTCTTC
CASSLAPGQARHNEQFF
>TRBV4-3|.|TRBJ1-1|.
TGCGCCAGCAGCCAAGAGGTGGAAATCACGGCAGCTTTCTTT
CASSQEVEITAAFF